This is a list of T cell receptor beta chains from one sample in a study of blood T cell repertoires in COVID-19. Clones were sequenced by immunoSEQ multiplex PCR, and TCRdb holds only the in-frame ones, with some missing. The sample contains over 250,000 clones, around 90% of which appear only once. Sequencing used PBMCs or T cells enriched from blood (not recorded which). The receptor source for this set is a woman in her thirties who had recovered from COVID-19. The CDR3 runs from the conserved cysteine through the conserved F or W. A D gene is named only where the DNA matches it firmly. Only part of the rows carry a size: once, few, many, or a class if the clone is expanded.

d_call: TRBD1; cdr3_length: 14; v_call: TRBV7-2; j_call: TRBJ2-2; clone_size: -; cdr3_nt: TGTGCCAGCAGCCAGACAGGGGTAGCCGGGGAGCTGTTTTTT; cdr3_aa: CASSQTGVAGELFF
d_call: -; cdr3_length: 15; v_call: TRBV14; j_call: TRBJ2-1; clone_size: -; cdr3_nt: TGTGCCAGCAGCCAACAGGGGGGCTCCTACAATGAGCAGTTCTTC; cdr3_aa: CASSQQGGSYNEQFF
d_call: -; cdr3_length: 14; v_call: TRBV13; j_call: TRBJ1-2; clone_size: -; cdr3_nt: TGTGCCAGCAGCCCCGGGGGGGGCTGGAATGGCTACACCTTC; cdr3_aa: CASSPGGGWNGYTF
d_call: -; cdr3_length: 15; v_call: TRBV3-1/TRBV3-2; j_call: TRBJ2-1; clone_size: -; cdr3_nt: TGTGCCAGCAGCTTTCGGACTGGACTTTACAATGAGCAGTTCTTC; cdr3_aa: CASSFRTGLYNEQFF
d_call: -; cdr3_length: 16; v_call: TRBV10-3; j_call: TRBJ2-1; clone_size: -; cdr3_nt: TGTGCCATCAGTGACAGGAGGGGAAGCTCCTACAATGAGCAGTTCTTC; cdr3_aa: CAISDRRGSSYNEQFF
d_call: -; cdr3_length: 13; v_call: TRBV2; j_call: TRBJ2-3; clone_size: -; cdr3_nt: TGTGCCAGCAGAGCCCACAGGGAGGATACGCAGTATTTT; cdr3_aa: CASRAHREDTQYF
d_call: TRBD1; cdr3_length: 15; v_call: TRBV7-9; j_call: TRBJ1-1; clone_size: once; cdr3_nt: TGTGCCAGCAGCTACCGACAGGGCATCAACACTGAAGCTTTCTTT; cdr3_aa: CASSYRQGINTEAFF
d_call: TRBD1; cdr3_length: 16; v_call: TRBV5-1; j_call: TRBJ1-2; clone_size: -; cdr3_nt: TGCGCCAGCAGCTCCTACCTGGGACAGGTCCACTATGGCTACACCTTC; cdr3_aa: CASSSYLGQVHYGYTF
d_call: -; cdr3_length: 14; v_call: TRBV9; j_call: TRBJ1-4; clone_size: -; cdr3_nt: TGTGCCAGCAGCCGGGGTCGAGGTAATGAAAAACTGTTTTTT; cdr3_aa: CASSRGRGNEKLFF
d_call: TRBD2; cdr3_length: 19; v_call: TRBV4-2; j_call: TRBJ2-1; clone_size: -; cdr3_nt: TGTGCCAGCAGCCAAGACATCGGCGTCGCGGGAGGCACCTACAATGAGCAGTTCTTC; cdr3_aa: CASSQDIGVAGGTYNEQFF
d_call: TRBD1; cdr3_length: 17; v_call: TRBV6-1; j_call: TRBJ2-2; clone_size: -; cdr3_nt: TGTGCCAGCAGTGTCGGGACAGGGGTTAGATACACCGGGGAGCTGTTTTTT; cdr3_aa: CASSVGTGVRYTGELFF
d_call: TRBD1; cdr3_length: 15; v_call: TRBV5-1; j_call: TRBJ1-1; clone_size: -; cdr3_nt: TGCGCCAGCAGCTTACAGGGGATTGAAGGCACTGAAGCTTTCTTT; cdr3_aa: CASSLQGIEGTEAFF
d_call: -; cdr3_length: 14; v_call: TRBV19; j_call: TRBJ2-5; clone_size: -; cdr3_nt: TGTGCCAGTAGTATAGGGGGGCCGGGGGAGACCCAGTACTTC; cdr3_aa: CASSIGGPGETQYF
d_call: -; cdr3_length: 12; v_call: TRBV4-1; j_call: TRBJ2-7; clone_size: few; cdr3_nt: TGCGCCAGCAGCCAAGGTAATTACGAGCAGTACTTC; cdr3_aa: CASSQGNYEQYF
d_call: -; cdr3_length: 12; v_call: TRBV25-1; j_call: TRBJ2-5; clone_size: -; cdr3_nt: TGTGCCAGCAGTGTCTCGAGGGAGACCCAGTACTTC; cdr3_aa: CASSVSRETQYF
d_call: -; cdr3_length: 15; v_call: TRBV19; j_call: TRBJ1-5; clone_size: -; cdr3_nt: TGTGCCAGTAGTATGTGGAGGGGAGGCAATCAGCCCCAGCATTTT; cdr3_aa: CASSMWRGGNQPQHF
d_call: -; cdr3_length: 15; v_call: TRBV6-4; j_call: TRBJ1-1; clone_size: -; cdr3_nt: TGTGCCAGCAGAGATGGGGGCAGGGCGAACACTGAAGCTTTCTTT; cdr3_aa: CASRDGGRANTEAFF
d_call: -; cdr3_length: 11; v_call: TRBV28; j_call: TRBJ1-4; clone_size: -; cdr3_nt: TGTGCCAGCAGTTTTCTCGGGAAACTGTTTTTT; cdr3_aa: CASSFLGKLFF
d_call: -; cdr3_length: 14; v_call: TRBV15; j_call: TRBJ2-4; clone_size: -; cdr3_nt: TGTGCCACCAGCATCGTCGGACAGAGAAACATTCAGTACTTC; cdr3_aa: CATSIVGQRNIQYF
d_call: TRBD2; cdr3_length: 15; v_call: TRBV4-2; j_call: TRBJ2-5; clone_size: -; cdr3_nt: TGTGCCAGCAGCCTAGTAGCGGGCAGCCAAGAGACCCAGTACTTC; cdr3_aa: CASSLVAGSQETQYF
d_call: TRBD1; cdr3_length: 17; v_call: TRBV5-4; j_call: TRBJ1-1; clone_size: -; cdr3_nt: TGTGCCAGCAGCTTCGAAATGGGACAGGGAAAGAACACTGAAGCTTTCTTT; cdr3_aa: CASSFEMGQGKNTEAFF
d_call: TRBD1; cdr3_length: 14; v_call: TRBV18; j_call: TRBJ1-4; clone_size: -; cdr3_nt: TGTGCCAGCTCACCACTGACAGGGGAAGGGAAACTGTTTTTT; cdr3_aa: CASSPLTGEGKLFF
d_call: TRBD2; cdr3_length: 16; v_call: TRBV27; j_call: TRBJ2-3; clone_size: -; cdr3_nt: TGTGCCAGCAGTTTTTCGGGGCTAGCGGTCACAGATACGCAGTATTTT; cdr3_aa: CASSFSGLAVTDTQYF
d_call: -; cdr3_length: 15; v_call: TRBV10-1; j_call: TRBJ1-6; clone_size: -; cdr3_nt: TGCGCCAGCAGTGATTCGGGGGGCCGCTACCTTTCTCTCCACTTT; cdr3_aa: CASSDSGGRYLSLHF
d_call: TRBD1; cdr3_length: 14; v_call: TRBV5-1; j_call: TRBJ2-2; clone_size: -; cdr3_nt: TGCGCCAGCAGCTCCGGGACAGACACCGGGGAGCTGTTTTTT; cdr3_aa: CASSSGTDTGELFF
d_call: -; cdr3_length: 12; v_call: TRBV5-1; j_call: TRBJ2-7; clone_size: -; cdr3_nt: TGCGCCAGCAGCTTGGAAGCGGGCGAGCAGTACTTC; cdr3_aa: CASSLEAGEQYF
d_call: -; cdr3_length: 12; v_call: TRBV3-1/TRBV3-2; j_call: TRBJ1-2; clone_size: -; cdr3_nt: TGTGCCAGCAGCTTGTCCCTTTATGGCTACACCTTC; cdr3_aa: CASSLSLYGYTF
d_call: -; cdr3_length: 16; v_call: TRBV7-9; j_call: TRBJ2-5; clone_size: -; cdr3_nt: TGTGCCAGCAGCCCAGAGGGCCAGGGGAGAAGAGAGACCCAGTACTTC; cdr3_aa: CASSPEGQGRRETQYF
d_call: -; cdr3_length: 13; v_call: TRBV11-3; j_call: TRBJ1-1; clone_size: once; cdr3_nt: TGTGCCAGCAGCTTGGCCGAGGATACTGAAGCTTTCTTT; cdr3_aa: CASSLAEDTEAFF
d_call: TRBD1; cdr3_length: 14; v_call: TRBV9; j_call: TRBJ2-7; clone_size: -; cdr3_nt: TGTGCCAGCAGCGTGGGACAGGGAGAAGCCGAGCAGTACTTC; cdr3_aa: CASSVGQGEAEQYF
d_call: -; cdr3_length: 14; v_call: TRBV10-3; j_call: TRBJ1-1; clone_size: once; cdr3_nt: TGTGCCATCAGGATCGGGGCAGGGGAGACTGAAGCTTTCTTT; cdr3_aa: CAIRIGAGETEAFF
d_call: TRBD2; cdr3_length: 20; v_call: TRBV11-3; j_call: TRBJ2-5; clone_size: -; cdr3_nt: TGTGCCAGCAGCTTAGATCGGCGGGGACTAGCGGGGTCAAAGGGAGAGACCCAGTACTTC; cdr3_aa: CASSLDRRGLAGSKGETQYF
d_call: TRBD2; cdr3_length: 15; v_call: TRBV6-4; j_call: TRBJ2-1; clone_size: -; cdr3_nt: TGTGCCAGCAGTGACTCTAGCGGGGGGGCCAATGAGCAGTTCTTC; cdr3_aa: CASSDSSGGANEQFF
d_call: TRBD1; cdr3_length: 14; v_call: TRBV28; j_call: TRBJ1-1; clone_size: -; cdr3_nt: TGTGCCAGCAGCCTGGGACAGGGGTACACTGAAGCTTTCTTT; cdr3_aa: CASSLGQGYTEAFF
d_call: TRBD1; cdr3_length: 14; v_call: TRBV7-2; j_call: TRBJ2-7; clone_size: -; cdr3_nt: TGTGCCAGCAGCTTCCAGGGGGCGCTTGGCGAGCAGTACTTC; cdr3_aa: CASSFQGALGEQYF
d_call: TRBD1; cdr3_length: 15; v_call: TRBV7-2; j_call: TRBJ1-2; clone_size: -; cdr3_nt: TGTGCCAGCAGCTTAGTGGACAGGGGGCTTCGTGGCTACACCTTC; cdr3_aa: CASSLVDRGLRGYTF
d_call: TRBD1; cdr3_length: 15; v_call: TRBV19; j_call: TRBJ1-1; clone_size: -; cdr3_nt: TGTGCCAGTAGTACAGGGGGGAAGATGAACACTGAAGCTTTCTTT; cdr3_aa: CASSTGGKMNTEAFF
d_call: -; cdr3_length: 16; v_call: TRBV4-1; j_call: TRBJ1-2; clone_size: -; cdr3_nt: TGCGCCAGCAGCCAAGAGTTAACTCGCCGTATTAATGGCTACACCTTC; cdr3_aa: CASSQELTRRINGYTF
d_call: TRBD2; cdr3_length: 14; v_call: TRBV19; j_call: TRBJ2-7; clone_size: -; cdr3_nt: TGTGCCAGCCAACAGCTAGCGGGAGCCTCCGAGCAGTACTTC; cdr3_aa: CASQQLAGASEQYF
d_call: -; cdr3_length: 12; v_call: TRBV2; j_call: TRBJ2-4; clone_size: -; cdr3_nt: TGTGCCAGCGGCATGGCCAAAAACATTCAGTACTTC; cdr3_aa: CASGMAKNIQYF
d_call: -; cdr3_length: 14; v_call: TRBV24-1; j_call: TRBJ2-1; clone_size: -; cdr3_nt: TGTGCCACCAGTGATTCTAGTTGGGTCGATGAGCAGTTCTTC; cdr3_aa: CATSDSSWVDEQFF